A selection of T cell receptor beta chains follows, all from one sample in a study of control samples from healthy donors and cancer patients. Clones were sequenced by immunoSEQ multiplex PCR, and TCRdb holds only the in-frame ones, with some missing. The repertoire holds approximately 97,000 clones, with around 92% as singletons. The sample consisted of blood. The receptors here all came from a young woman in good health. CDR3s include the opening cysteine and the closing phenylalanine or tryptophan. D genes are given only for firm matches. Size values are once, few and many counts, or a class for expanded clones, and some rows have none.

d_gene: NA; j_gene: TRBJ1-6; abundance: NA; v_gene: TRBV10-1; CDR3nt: TGCGCCAGCAGGGGAAGCTCCTATAATTCACCCCTCCACTTT; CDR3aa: CASRGSSYNSPLHF
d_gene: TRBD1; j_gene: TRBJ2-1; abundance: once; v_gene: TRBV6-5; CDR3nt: TGTGCCAGCACCCCCGGGACAGGGCGCTACAATGAGCAGTTCTTC; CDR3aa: CASTPGTGRYNEQFF
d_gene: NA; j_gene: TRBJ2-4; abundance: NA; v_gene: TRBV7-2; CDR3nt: TGTGCCAGCAGCTTAATGCAAGCCAAAAACATTCAGTACTTC; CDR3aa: CASSLMQAKNIQYF
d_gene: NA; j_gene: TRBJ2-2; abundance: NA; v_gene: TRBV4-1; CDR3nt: TGCGCCAGCAGCCAAGGACCGGTGAACACCGGGGAGCTGTTTTTT; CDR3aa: CASSQGPVNTGELFF
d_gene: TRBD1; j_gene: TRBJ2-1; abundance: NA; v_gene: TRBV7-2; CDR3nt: TGTGCCAGCAGCTTAGCCGGGACAGGGTCTTACAATGAGCAGTTCTTC; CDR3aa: CASSLAGTGSYNEQFF
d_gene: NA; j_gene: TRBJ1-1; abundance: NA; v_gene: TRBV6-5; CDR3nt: TGTGCCAGCAGGGGACCGGGACAAGTGAACACTGAAGCTTTCTTT; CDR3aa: CASRGPGQVNTEAFF
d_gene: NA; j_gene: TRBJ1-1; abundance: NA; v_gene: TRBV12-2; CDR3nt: TGTGCAAGTCGCTATACCCGGGTTTCTCGGAAGAACACTGAAGCTTTCTTT; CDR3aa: CASRYTRVSRKNTEAFF
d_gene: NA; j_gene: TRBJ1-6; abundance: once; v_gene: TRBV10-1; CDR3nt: TGCGCCAGCAGCACCGGGACCGGGGGTTCACCCCTCCACTTT; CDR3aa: CASSTGTGGSPLHF
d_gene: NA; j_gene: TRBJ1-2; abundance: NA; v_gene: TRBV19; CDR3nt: TGTGCCAGTAGTACCGCCCGAACAGGATCTCGGTATGGCTACACCTTC; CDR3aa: CASSTARTGSRYGYTF
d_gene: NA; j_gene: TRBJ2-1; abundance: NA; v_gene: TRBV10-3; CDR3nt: TGTGCCATCAGTGAGCAGGCAGGGAAGAACAATGAGCAGTTCTTC; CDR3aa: CAISEQAGKNNEQFF
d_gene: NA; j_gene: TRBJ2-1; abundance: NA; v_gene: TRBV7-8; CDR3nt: TGTGCCAGCAGCTTAAAGAGACTTGACAATGAGCAGTTCTTC; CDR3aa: CASSLKRLDNEQFF
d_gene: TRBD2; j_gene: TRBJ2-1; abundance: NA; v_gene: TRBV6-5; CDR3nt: TGTGCCAGCCGCTCCGGGGGGACTAGTCGTAATGAGCAGTTCTTC; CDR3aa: CASRSGGTSRNEQFF
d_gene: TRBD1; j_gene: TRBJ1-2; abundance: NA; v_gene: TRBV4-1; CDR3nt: TGCGCCAGCAGCCAAGATCCAGGGGGAGACTATGGCTACACCTTC; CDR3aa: CASSQDPGGDYGYTF
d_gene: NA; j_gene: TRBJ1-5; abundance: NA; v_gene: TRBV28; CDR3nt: TGTGCCAGCGGAGGTTATAGCAATCAGCCCCAGCATTTT; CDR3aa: CASGGYSNQPQHF
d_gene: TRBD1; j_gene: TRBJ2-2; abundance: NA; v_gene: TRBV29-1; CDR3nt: TGCAGCGTCGGTACAGGGGGCTGGACCGGGGAGCTGTTTTTT; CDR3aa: CSVGTGGWTGELFF
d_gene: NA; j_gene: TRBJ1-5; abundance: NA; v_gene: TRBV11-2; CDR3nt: TGTGCCAGCAGCTTGGGTTCCCTCAGCAATCAGCCCCAGCATTTT; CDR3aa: CASSLGSLSNQPQHF
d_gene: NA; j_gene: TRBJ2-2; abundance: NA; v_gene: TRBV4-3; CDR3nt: TGCGCCAGCAGCCAAGAAGAGGTACTTCACACCGGGGAGCTGTTTTTT; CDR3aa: CASSQEEVLHTGELFF
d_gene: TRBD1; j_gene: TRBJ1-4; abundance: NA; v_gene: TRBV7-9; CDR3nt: TGTGCCAGCAGCCAAGGGACAGGGGGCGATCAATGGGCTGGACTGTTTTTT; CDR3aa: CASSQGTGGDQWAGLFF
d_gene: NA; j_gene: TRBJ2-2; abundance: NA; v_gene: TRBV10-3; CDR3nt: TGTGCCATCAGTGAGCTGGATTCGTTCGCGAACACCGGGGAGCTGTTTTTT; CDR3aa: CAISELDSFANTGELFF
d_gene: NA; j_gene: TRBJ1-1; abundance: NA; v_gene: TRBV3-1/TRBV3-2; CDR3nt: TGTGCCAGCAGCCAACCCAGCGGGTCAACTGAAGCTTTCTTT; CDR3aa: CASSQPSGSTEAFF
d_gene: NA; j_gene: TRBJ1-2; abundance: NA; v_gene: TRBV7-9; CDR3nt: TGTGCCAGCAGCTTATCAGGGCTCAACTATGGCTACACCTTC; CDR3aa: CASSLSGLNYGYTF
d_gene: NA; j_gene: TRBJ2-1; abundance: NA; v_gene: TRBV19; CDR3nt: TGTGCCAGTACCTTATATGGGGGAGTGCCGAGCTCCTACAATGAGCAGTTCTTC; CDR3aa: CASTLYGGVPSSYNEQFF
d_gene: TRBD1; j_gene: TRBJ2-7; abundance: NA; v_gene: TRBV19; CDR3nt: TGTGCCAGTAGCCAAAAGGGACAGGGGGGATACGAGCAGTACTTC; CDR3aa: CASSQKGQGGYEQYF
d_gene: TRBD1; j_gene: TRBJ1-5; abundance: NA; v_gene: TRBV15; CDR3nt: TGTGCCACCAGCGCTACTCCTACGGGGACAGCTCATCAGCCCCAGCATTTT; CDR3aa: CATSATPTGTAHQPQHF
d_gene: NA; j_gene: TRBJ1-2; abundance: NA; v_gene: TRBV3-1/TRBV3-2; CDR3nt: TGTGCCAGCAGCCAAGAGGGGGGGGTTAACTATGGCTACACCTTC; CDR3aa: CASSQEGGVNYGYTF
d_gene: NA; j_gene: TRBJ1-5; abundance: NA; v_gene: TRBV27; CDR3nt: TGTGCCAGCAGTTTAGAAGGGGACAATCAGCCCCAGCATTTT; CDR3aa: CASSLEGDNQPQHF
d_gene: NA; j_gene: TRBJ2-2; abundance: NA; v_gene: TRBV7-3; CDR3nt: TGTGCCAGCAGCCCGATGGACAGAACCACCGGGGAGCTGTTTTTT; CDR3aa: CASSPMDRTTGELFF
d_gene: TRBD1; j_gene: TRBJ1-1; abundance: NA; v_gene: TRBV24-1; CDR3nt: TGTGCCACCGAAGGGACAGGGGAAGGCCGGACTGAAGCTTTCTTT; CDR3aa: CATEGTGEGRTEAFF
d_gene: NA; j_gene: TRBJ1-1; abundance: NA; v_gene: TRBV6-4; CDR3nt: TGTGCCAGCAGTGACGGGTTTGGGGGTTTTGGTGGAACTGAAGCTTTCTTT; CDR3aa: CASSDGFGGFGGTEAFF
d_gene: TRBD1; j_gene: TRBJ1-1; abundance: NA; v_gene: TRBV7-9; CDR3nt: TGTGCCAGCAGCGAAGGACAGGGGGTCTCTCAGGCTTTCTTT; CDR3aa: CASSEGQGVSQAFF
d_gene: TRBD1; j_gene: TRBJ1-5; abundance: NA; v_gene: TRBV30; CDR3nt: TGTGCCTGGAGGACCACAGGGGAAGGGAGCAATCAGCCCCAGCATTTT; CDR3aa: CAWRTTGEGSNQPQHF
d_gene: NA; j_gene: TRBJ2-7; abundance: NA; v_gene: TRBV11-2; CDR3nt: TGTGCCAGCAGCTTAGATCGTGGAGACTACGAGCAGTACTTC; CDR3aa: CASSLDRGDYEQYF
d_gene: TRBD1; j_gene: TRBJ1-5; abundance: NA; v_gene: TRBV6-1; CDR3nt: TGTGCCAGCAGTGAAAACAGGGGAAACAATCAGCCCCAGCATTTT; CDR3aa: CASSENRGNNQPQHF
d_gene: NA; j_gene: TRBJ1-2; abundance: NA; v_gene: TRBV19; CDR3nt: TGTGCCAGTATTGTGTCCGGGTTACGGGGCTACACCTTC; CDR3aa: CASIVSGLRGYTF
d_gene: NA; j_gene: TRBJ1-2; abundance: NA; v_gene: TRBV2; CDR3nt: TGTGCCAGCAGTGATCTGGCTATCAGCTCCCTCGGCTACACCTTC; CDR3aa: CASSDLAISSLGYTF
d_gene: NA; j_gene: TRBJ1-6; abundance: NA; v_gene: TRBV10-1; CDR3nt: TGCGCCAGCAGTGAGCGAGGGTGGGATTCACCCCTCCACTTT; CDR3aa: CASSERGWDSPLHF
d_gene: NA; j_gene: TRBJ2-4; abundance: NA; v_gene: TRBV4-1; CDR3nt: TGCGCCAGCAGCGGGGGACTCCTCGACGGGATTCAGTACTTC; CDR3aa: CASSGGLLDGIQYF
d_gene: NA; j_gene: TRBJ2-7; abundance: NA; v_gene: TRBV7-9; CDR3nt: TGTGCCAGCAGCTCCCCTGTGGGGGCCTACGAGCAGTACTTC; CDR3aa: CASSSPVGAYEQYF
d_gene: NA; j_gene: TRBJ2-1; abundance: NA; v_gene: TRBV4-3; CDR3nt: TGCGCCAGCAGCCCAGGACGGATCGGACTCTCGAACTCCTACAATGAGCAGTTCTTC; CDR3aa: CASSPGRIGLSNSYNEQFF
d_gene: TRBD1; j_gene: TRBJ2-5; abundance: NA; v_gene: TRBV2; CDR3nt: TGTGCCAGCAGAGACAGGGAACGAGAGACCCAGTACTTC; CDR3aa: CASRDRERETQYF
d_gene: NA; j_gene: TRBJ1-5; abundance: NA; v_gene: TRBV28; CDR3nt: TGTGCCAGCAGTTTAGGCTTTTGGGGGTTTCGACAGCCCCAGCATTTT; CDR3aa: CASSLGFWGFRQPQHF
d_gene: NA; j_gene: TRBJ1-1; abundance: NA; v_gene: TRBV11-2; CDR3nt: TGTGCCAGCAGCTTAGTCTTCCCTGAAGCTTTCTTT; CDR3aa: CASSLVFPEAFF
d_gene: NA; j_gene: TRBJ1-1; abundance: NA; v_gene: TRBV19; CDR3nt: TGTGCCAGTAGTAAGGGGATCATGAACACTGAAGCTTTCTTT; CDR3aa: CASSKGIMNTEAFF
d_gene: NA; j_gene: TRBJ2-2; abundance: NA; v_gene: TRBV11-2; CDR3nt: TGTGCCAGCACCCAGGGGACCGGGGAGCTGTTTTTT; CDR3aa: CASTQGTGELFF
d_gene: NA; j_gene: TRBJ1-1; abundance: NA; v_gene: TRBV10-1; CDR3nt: TGCGCCAGCAGTGCGGGACGGATGAACACTGAAGCTTTCTTT; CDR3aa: CASSAGRMNTEAFF